The TCR beta chain described here comes from a study of blood T cell repertoires in COVID-19. Study-wide context: From T cells, B-cell-depleted T cells, or PBMCs came the material, which was cDNA or gDNA.

This clone was found a few times. Profiled with immunoSEQ multiplex PCR; TCRdb holds only in-frame clones, not every one. This table has 35,000 to 50,000 clones, around 85% appearing once. Looked up from germline, CDR1 is SEHNR and CDR2 is FQNEAQ (reference sequence). This CDR3 has 13 residues. The germline V and J ends were trimmed by 4 bases and 5 bases, with 10 bases remaining between them. The source material was peripheral blood. This rearrangement joins TRBV7-9 to TRBJ2-3, with a weak D call TRBD2 (6 bases). The source is a human donor in a cohort sampled during active COVID-19. The DNA for the CDR3 is TGTGCCAGCAGCTCCACGGAGGGAGATACGCAGTATTTT. The encoded protein is CASSSTEGDTQYF. Complete variable domain (other parts from reference TRBV7-9 and TRBJ2-3): DTGVSQNPRHKITKRGQNVTFRCDPISEHNRLYWYRQTLGQGPEFLTYFQNEAQLEKSRLLSDRFSAERPKGSFSTLEIQRTEQGDSAMYLCASSSTEGDTQYFGPGTRLTVL.